This record covers a single TCR beta chain. Original analysis: Estimation of nucleated cell counts relied on the amplification of reference gene primers. TCRdb keeps only in-frame clones here, not all; method: immunoSEQ multiplex PCR. The V and J calls and the clone size are those of that table, but D and trimming were determined from the DNA. The table includes 70,000 to 85,000 clones, around 83% detected once. This specimen comes from a study of blood T cell repertoires in COVID-19. Study in general: Collection of acute and convalescent COVID-19 samples took place in the United States, Italy and Spain.

V lost 4 bases to trimming and J lost 0 bases; unmatched junction nucleotides: 8. Germline V gene lookup returns CDR1 SGHRS and CDR2 YFSETQ. The CDR3 sequence is 19 residues long. The sample comprised peripheral blood. This receptor was taken from a woman aged 80 or over in a cohort sampled during active or convalescent COVID-19. The rearrangement joins TRBV5-1 to TRBJ2-1; 15 nucleotides agree with TRBD2. The DNA for the CDR3 is TGCGCCAGCAGCCCCACCGGGACTAGCGGGGGGAGCTCCTACAATGAGCAGTTCTTC. Amino acid sequence: CASSPTGTSGGSSYNEQFF. Full variable domain (missing parts from reference TRBV5-1 and TRBJ2-1): KAGVTQTPRYLIKTRGQQVTLSCSPISGHRSVSWYQQTPGQGLQFLFEYFSETQRNKGNFPGRFSGRQFSNSRSEMNVSTLELGDSALYLCASSPTGTSGGSSYNEQFFGPGTRLTVL.